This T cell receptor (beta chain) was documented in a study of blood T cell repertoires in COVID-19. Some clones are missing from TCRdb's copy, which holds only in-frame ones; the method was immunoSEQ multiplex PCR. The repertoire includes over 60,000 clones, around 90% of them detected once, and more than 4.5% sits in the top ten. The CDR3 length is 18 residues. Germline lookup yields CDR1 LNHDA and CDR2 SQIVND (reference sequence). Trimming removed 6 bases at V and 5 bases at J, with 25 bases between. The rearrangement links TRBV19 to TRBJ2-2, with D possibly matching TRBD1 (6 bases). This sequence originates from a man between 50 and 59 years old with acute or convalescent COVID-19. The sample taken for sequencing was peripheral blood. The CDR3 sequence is CASRASGKYRVGTGELFF. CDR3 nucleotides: TGTGCCAGTAGGGCATCCGGGAAGTACAGGGTGGGGACCGGGGAGCTGTTTTTT.